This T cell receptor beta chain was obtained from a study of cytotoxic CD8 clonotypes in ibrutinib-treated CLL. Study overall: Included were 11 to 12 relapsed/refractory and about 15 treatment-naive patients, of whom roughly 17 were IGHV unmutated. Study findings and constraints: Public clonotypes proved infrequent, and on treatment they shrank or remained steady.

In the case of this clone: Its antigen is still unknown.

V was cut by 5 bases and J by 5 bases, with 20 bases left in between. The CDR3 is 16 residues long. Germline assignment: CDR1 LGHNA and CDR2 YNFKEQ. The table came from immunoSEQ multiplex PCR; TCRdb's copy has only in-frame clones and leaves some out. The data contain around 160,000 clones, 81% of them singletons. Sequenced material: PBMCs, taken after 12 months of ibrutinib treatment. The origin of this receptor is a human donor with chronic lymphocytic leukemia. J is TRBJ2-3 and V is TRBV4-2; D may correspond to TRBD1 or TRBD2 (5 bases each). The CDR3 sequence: CASSYKKGSVRDTQYF. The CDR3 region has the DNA TGTGCCAGCAGCTACAAAAAGGGGAGCGTTAGAGATACGCAGTATTTT.